A selection of T cell receptor beta chains follows, all from one sample in a study of graft-versus-host responses after intestinal transplantation. TCRdb's table, derived via immunoSEQ multiplex PCR, lists solely in-frame clones and lacks some. In the table there are about 89,000 clones, roughly 92% of which are singletons. These TCRs are of unknown antigen specificity. This sample comprised unstimulated CD4+ T cells sorted from spleen or lymph node cells, obtained before intestinal transplant. The receptors stem from a human donor who received an intestinal transplant. The conserved cysteine and the conserved F or W are not part of the CDR3 here. The D gene is left open where the match is weak.

cdr3_length,j_call,d_call,v_call,cdr3_aa
13,TRBJ2-1,-,TRBV6-6,ASGFGGSSYNEQF
13,TRBJ1-3,TRBD1,TRBV27,ASSRTGASGNTIY
11,TRBJ2-2,-,TRBV6-5,ASHMGVTGELF
9,TRBJ2-7,-,TRBV20-1,SASFDVEQY
14,TRBJ2-1,TRBD2,TRBV25-1,ASGASGRGGWNEQF
11,TRBJ2-7,TRBD1,TRBV19,ASSGRGPYEQY
16,TRBJ2-3,TRBD2,TRBV11-3,ASSNGQREGHSTDTQY
13,TRBJ1-1,-,TRBV28,ASRTPAGKDAEAF
13,TRBJ1-5,-,TRBV30,AWAEGGGGNQPQH
12,TRBJ2-7,-,TRBV4-1,ASSQVQSSYEQY
12,TRBJ2-7,-,TRBV18,ASSLREPTYEQY
12,TRBJ2-7,-,TRBV18,ASSPEWRAYEQY
13,TRBJ2-7,-,TRBV18,ASSPYGVSSYEQY
11,TRBJ1-2,-,TRBV15,ATSTGQSYGYT
11,TRBJ2-2,-,TRBV5-1,ASSQTLTGELF
11,TRBJ2-1,-,TRBV2,ASIGISYNEQF
12,TRBJ2-7,TRBD1,TRBV6-5,ASSYNRGRGEQY
14,TRBJ2-1,-,TRBV6-5,ASSYNSGVQDNEQF
13,TRBJ1-5,TRBD1,TRBV5-8,ASSHRTGVNQPQH
13,TRBJ1-4,-,TRBV28,ASSFQTGTYEKLF
12,TRBJ2-3,-,TRBV9,ASSVAPNTDTQY
11,TRBJ2-2,-,TRBV9,ASSQGGSGELF
14,TRBJ2-7,-,TRBV5-5,ASSFMKGVFLGEQY
13,TRBJ1-2,-,TRBV19,ASSPSGQRVDGYT
12,TRBJ2-2,-,TRBV4-2,ASSQDDGVGELF
13,-,TRBD1,TRBV30,AWSLGDRVSGEQY
12,TRBJ1-1,-,TRBV6-5,ASSYRQMNTEAF
12,TRBJ2-2,TRBD1,TRBV11-3,ASSFDRDAGELF